The rows below give T cell receptor beta chains drawn from one sample of a study of T cells expressing NK-cell markers. From the 5' RACE reads, TCRdb lists one entry per CDR3 protein and no DNA. The sample holds 550,000 to 600,000 distinct CDR3 sequences. The sequencing sample was made of blood T cells: a sorted CD56 or NKG2C T cell subset, CD4+ or CD8+ T cells, or bulk PBMC T cells (not recorded which). The receptor source for this set is a man aged 18 to 35 in good health. CDR3s include the opening cysteine and the closing phenylalanine or tryptophan.

TRBV30	TRBJ2-3	CAWSVGLAASTDTQYF
TRBV3-1	TRBJ2-1	CASSQLGLAGKGSYNEQFF
TRBV27	TRBJ1-6	CASSFRNSPLHF
TRBV5-6	TRBJ2-1	CASRRDIRNEQFF
TRBV6-2/TRBV6-3	TRBJ1-1	CASTMTGGTEAFF
TRBV4-2	TRBJ2-1	CASSPPGTGVHEQFF
TRBV6-1	TRBJ1-4	CASKGRTGPVNEKLFF
TRBV3-1	TRBJ2-7	CASSPRDSHYEQYF
TRBV28	TRBJ1-5	CASSPLGGQPQHF
TRBV12-3/TRBV12-4	TRBJ2-3	CASSPTLAVTDTQYF
TRBV12-3/TRBV12-4	TRBJ1-1	CASQMGPPRNTEAFF
TRBV27	TRBJ2-3	CASSLNRGITDTQYF
TRBV5-1	TRBJ1-4	CASSLLTRDGKLFF
TRBV12-3/TRBV12-4	TRBJ1-3	CASSIRSGNTIYF
TRBV20-1	TRBJ2-2	CSASGAAGASGELFF
TRBV9	TRBJ2-1	CASATGGSYNEQFF
TRBV12-3/TRBV12-4	TRBJ2-1	CASSFSRGWQFF
TRBV18	TRBJ2-7	CASSPNVGGLSLYEQYF
TRBV29-1	TRBJ2-7	CSVGRQGAYEQYF
TRBV7-3	TRBJ1-1	CASSLNPEPNTEAFF
TRBV4-3	TRBJ2-4	CASSQDRTGTINIQYF
TRBV10-3	TRBJ2-3	CAISQRGGLLTSTDTQYF
TRBV11-2	TRBJ2-5	CASSLVWDGTKETQYF
TRBV13	TRBJ2-7	CASSLQGRSDEQYF
TRBV15	TRBJ2-7	CATGGGGREYF
TRBV3-1	TRBJ1-3	CASSQETGLGNTIYF
TRBV7-2	TRBJ2-3	CAEGGRDTDTQYF
TRBV6-2/TRBV6-3	TRBJ2-1	CASSYHGTSGRNEQFF
TRBV12-3/TRBV12-4	TRBJ2-2	CASSLWRGNSGELFF
TRBV24-1	TRBJ2-1	CATSDSLTSGSGNEQFF
TRBV12-3/TRBV12-4	TRBJ2-2	CASSLERHGELFF
TRBV30	TRBJ2-2	CAWSSESFTGELFF
TRBV7-6	TRBJ2-1	CASSLAWLAGPYNEQFF
TRBV12-3/TRBV12-4	TRBJ2-1	CASSLFGRDNEQFF
TRBV7-2	TRBJ2-5	CASSLVPFQETQYF
TRBV6-2/TRBV6-3	TRBJ2-1	CASSYYVSASRPVKRNEQFF
TRBV7-9	TRBJ2-1	CASSKTDGRYNEQFF
TRBV4-3	TRBJ2-1	CASSQEMGSGLIYNEQFF
TRBV29-1	TRBJ1-1	CSVAGGDEAFF
TRBV11-2	TRBJ2-5	CASSLGLRQEGETQYF
TRBV5-5	TRBJ2-7	CASSVGQGAFSEQYF
TRBV7-9	TRBJ1-1	CASSLQGGYTEAFF
TRBV20-1	TRBJ2-3	CSARDMLAGGRDTQYF
TRBV7-9	TRBJ1-1	CASSHTRGGGKAFF
TRBV20-1	TRBJ2-7	CSARDASGRASPYEQYF
TRBV14	TRBJ2-3	CASSQDRATTDTQYF
TRBV5-1	TRBJ2-2	CASSPTVATASAGELFF
TRBV28	TRBJ2-5	CASIPTENWGTQYF
TRBV11-2	TRBJ2-7	CASSLARGWNEQYF
TRBV12-3/TRBV12-4	TRBJ1-3	CATGAPGSGNTIYF
TRBV20-1	TRBJ2-2	CSAPASGRDAGELFF
TRBV7-8	TRBJ2-2	CASRRKGASTGELFF
TRBV6-2/TRBV6-3	TRBJ2-2	CASRLGLAGVETGELFF